This T cell receptor (beta chain) was observed in a study of T cell responses to AZD1222 COVID-19 vaccine. The V end lost 4 bases, the J end lost 1 base, and 12 bases lay between the germline ends. Germline V gives CDR1 LGHDT, CDR2 YNNKEL (reference sequence). The CDR3 has 15 amino acids. Sequencing was performed with immunoSEQ multiplex PCR; in TCRdb, only in-frame clones are kept and a portion is missing. The table shows some 88,000 clones, with 90% occurring only once. This receptor was obtained from an adult who received the AZD1222 COVID-19 vaccine. The input for sequencing was peripheral blood, taken 28 days after the second AZD1222 dose. The chain is built from TRBV3-1 (or the pseudogene TRBV3-2) and TRBJ2-3, with D possibly matching TRBD1 (6 bases). The CDR3 region has the DNA TGTGCCAGCAGCCGCCAGAACAGGGGCACAGATACGCAGTATTTT. Encoded protein: CASSRQNRGTDTQYF.